Following are 10 T cell receptor beta chains from one sample sequenced in a study of cytomegalovirus exposure and HLA in healthy donors. Both 60 Vbeta primers and 13 Jbeta primers went into the PCR. Sequencing was performed with immunoSEQ multiplex PCR; in TCRdb, only in-frame clones are kept and a portion is missing. The data show roughly 150,000 clones, roughly four fifths seen once. What was sequenced was PBMCs. These receptors all come from a woman aged 50 to 60 in good health and CMV-seropositive.

The gene calls are TRBV29-1 and TRBJ2-7; 7 nucleotides agree with TRBD1. The V segment lost 1 base and the J segment 7 bases; nucleotides outside the gene matches: 7. This CDR3 has 13 residues. Looked up from germline, CDR1 is SQVTM and CDR2 is ANQGSEA. The CDR3 spells CSVEVETGSEQYF. CDR3 nucleotide sequence: TGCAGCGTTGAAGTTGAGACAGGGAGTGAGCAGTACTTC.

This chain joins TRBV10-2 and TRBJ2-7, with 8 bases lining up with TRBD2. The CDR3 is 12 residues long. Looked up from germline, CDR1 is WSHSY and CDR2 is SAAADI. V shed 7 bases, J shed 5 bases, and the junction held 4 bases outside the gene matches. CDR3 in DNA: TGCGCCAGCACCGGGGGGGGGAACGAGCAGTACTTC. It yields the protein CASTGGGNEQYF.

The chain has TRBV5-6 and TRBJ2-6; no reliable D call. The CDR3 spans 16 residues. The germline V gene has CDR1 SGHDT and CDR2 YYEEEE. Trimming left V 0 bases short and J 0 bases short, with 7 bases between. This CDR3 is CASSLERISGANVLTF. In DNA, the CDR3 is TGTGCCAGCAGCTTGGAGAGGATCTCTGGGGCCAACGTCCTGACTTTC.

The chain is built from TRBV14 and TRBJ1-3; D might be TRBD1 (6 bases). Germline CDR1 is SGHDN and CDR2 is FVKESK. CDR3 length equals 18 residues. V was cut by 0 bases and J by 0 bases, with 15 bases left in between. CDR3: CASSQDQGRGSSGNTIYF. As DNA, the CDR3 is TGTGCCAGCAGCCAAGATCAGGGCAGGGGATCCTCTGGAAACACCATATATTTT.

This sequence joins TRBV19 and TRBJ1-6; no definite D call. V lost 3 bases and J 0 bases, leaving 12 bases between the germline ends. Germline V gene lookup returns CDR1 LNHDA and CDR2 SQIVND (reference sequence). The CDR3 covers 17 residues. Here the CDR3 reads CASSMSAAGSYNSPLHF. The CDR3 DNA reads TGTGCCAGTAGTATGAGTGCTGCTGGCTCCTATAATTCACCCCTCCACTTT.

The V gene is TRBV11-2, the J gene TRBJ1-3; D possibly corresponds to TRBD1 (6 bases). The CDR3 spans 17 residues. Germline V gene sequence: CDR1 SGHAT, CDR2 FQNNGV. V lost 4 bases to trimming and J lost 0 bases, with 16 bases between them. The DNA for the CDR3 is TGTGCCAGCAGCTCCAGAGGACAGTTGAGCTCTGGAAACACCATATATTTT. Translation gives CASSSRGQLSSGNTIYF.

J is TRBJ1-3 and V is TRBV10-3; 10 nucleotides line up with TRBD1. J gave up 2 bases and V 6 bases, and 1 base lay outside the gene matches. This CDR3 has 14 residues. The V gene's germline CDR1 is ENHRY and CDR2 SYGVKD. Here the CDR3 DNA reads TGTGCCATCAGCGGACAGGGGGCTGGAAACACCATATATTTT. Amino acids: CAISGQGAGNTIYF.

The rearrangement links TRBV9 to TRBJ1-4, with no clear D. The CDR3 is 13 amino acids. Per germline, CDR1 SGDLS and CDR2 YYNGEE. V lost 4 bases, J lost 5 bases, and 9 bases lay in between. The chain's CDR3 is CASSPQINEKLFF. CDR3 bases: TGTGCCAGCAGCCCTCAGATAAATGAAAAACTGTTTTTT. Based on the CDR3 plus reference TRBV9 and TRBJ1-4, the full variable domain is DSGVTQTPKHLITATGQRVTLRCSPRSGDLSVYWYQQSLDQGLQFLIQYYNGEERAKGNILERFSAQQFPDLHSELNLSSLELGDSALYFCASSPQINEKLFFGSGTQLSVL.

For the CDR3, the DNA is TGCGCCAGCAGCCAGCCGGGACTAGTTCTAGATACGCAGTATTTT. Its protein product is CASSQPGLVLDTQYF. The rearrangement links TRBV4-1 to TRBJ2-3; TRBD2 agrees at 8 bases. V lost 3 bases and J lost 5; bases outside the gene matches: 7. The CDR3 is made up of 15 amino acids. Germline loops: CDR1 MGHRA, CDR2 YSYEKL.

The CDR3 loop reads CASSANQGAIETQYF. The CDR3 region has the DNA TGTGCCAGCAGCGCAAATCAGGGGGCAATTGAGACCCAGTACTTC. The rearrangement joins TRBV9 to TRBJ2-5; 8 bases are shared with TRBD1. CDR1 is SGDLS and CDR2 is YYNGEE in the germline V gene. V lost 3 bases to trimming and J lost 5 bases; unmatched junction nucleotides: 9. CDR3 length: 15 residues.